This T cell receptor (beta chain) appears in the sequencing data of a study of OX40 agonist ivuxolimab in advanced cancers. At the level of the whole study: The costimulatory receptor OX40 (CD134) was targeted by ivuxolimab, a fully human IgG2 agonistic monoclonal antibody. Intravenous ivuxolimab was administered to patients every 2 weeks at six dose levels: 0.01, 0.1, 0.3, 1.5, 3 and 10 mg/kg. Among the roughly 52 dose-escalation patients, about 19 had hepatocellular carcinoma, some 15 melanoma, 9 renal cell carcinoma and 9 head and neck cancer. In the dose-escalation cohort, 82.7% of patients were male, and the mean age was about 55 years, with a range of 23 to 79. Patients were allowed to have had prior anti-PD-1, anti-PD-L1 or anti-CTLA-4 therapy, and approximately 37% of the dose-escalation patients had been treated with checkpoint inhibitors. Partial responses were achieved by three dose-escalation patients, of whom one had hepatocellular carcinoma and two had cutaneous melanoma. Peripheral TCRbeta sequencing was intended to test whether TCR sequence diversity was altered and clonal T-cell expansion was caused by ivuxolimab. The paper covers the monotherapy dose-escalation part of the phase I ivuxolimab trial, which included N of about 50 patients.

The CDR3 covers 13 residues, taking in both the cysteine and the phenylalanine. Only the CDR3 part of the read is kept: 39 bases, read in frame from the first base. CDR1 SQVTM and CDR2 ANQGSEA are derived from the germline V gene. V drops 4 bases and J drops 2 bases, leaving 11 bases in between. Findings and caveats that apply to the study as a whole: Low levels of normalized T-cell clonal expansion were also seen in some patients who did not respond. In the 0.1-3.0 mg/kg groups, partial responders were among the patients with the lowest normalized peripheral clonal expansion, particularly in CD8+ T cells. After ivuxolimab, CD8+ T cells had more expanded clones than CD4+ T cells on average. At doses of 0.1 to 3.0 mg/kg, clonal expansion of both CD4+ and CD8+ T cells in blood was seen between baseline and week 6. Which antigens the clonally expanded peripheral T cells were specific for was not determined.

Genomic DNA was isolated from the sorted cells so that the TCRbeta CDR3 region could be sequenced. The immunoSEQ Assay was used for sequencing of TCRbeta CDR3 regions. As stored in TCRdb, this immuneACCESS dataset retains in-frame rearrangements with V and J assigned. A fraction of the clones does not appear; measured against another copy, unresolved V genes explain less than half of the discrepancy, and the remainder lacks a known reason. The sample table contains about 59,000 clones; only one count was recorded for nearly 85% of them. The leading ten clones occupy around 2.1% of the sample. Notes on this clone: It has no known antigen specificity. The input lacks base qualities; no much larger clone sits a single base away.

Patients with autoimmune disease history or receiving systemic immunosuppression were excluded from the trial. Peripheral blood for TCR sequencing was collected from all dose cohorts at baseline, on cycle 4 day 1, and on cycle 7 day 1. Samples were obtained from an open-label, multicenter, first-in-human phase I dose-escalation trial of ivuxolimab. The trial enrolled adults with locally advanced or metastatic head and neck squamous cell, hepatocellular, melanoma or renal cell carcinoma. Before TCR sequencing, CD4+ T cells and CD8+ T cells were sorted from peripheral blood as separate populations. The V and J genes are TRBV29-1 and TRBJ2-5; the D segment cannot be called with confidence. This specimen consisted of CD4+ or CD8+ T cells sorted from blood, obtained in a trial of the OX40 agonist ivuxolimab. This clonotype was sampled from an adult with an advanced solid tumor such as melanoma, head and neck, liver or kidney cancer. The DNA is TGCAGCGTTGGAAAACGTAGACAAGAGACCCAGTACTTC. Translated, it gives CSVGKRRQETQYF.